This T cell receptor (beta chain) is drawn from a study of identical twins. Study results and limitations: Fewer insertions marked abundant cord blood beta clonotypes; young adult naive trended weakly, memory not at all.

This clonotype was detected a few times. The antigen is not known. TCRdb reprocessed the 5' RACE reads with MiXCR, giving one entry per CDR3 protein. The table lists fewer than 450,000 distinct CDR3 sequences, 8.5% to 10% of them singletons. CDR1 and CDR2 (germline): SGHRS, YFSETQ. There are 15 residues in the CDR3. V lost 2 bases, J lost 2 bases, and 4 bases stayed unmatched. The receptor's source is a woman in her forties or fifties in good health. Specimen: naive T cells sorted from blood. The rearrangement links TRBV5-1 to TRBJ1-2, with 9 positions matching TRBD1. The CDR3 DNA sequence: TGCGCCAGCAGCTTTGGGGACAGGGACAACTATGGCTACACCTTC. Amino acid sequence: CASSFGDRDNYGYTF.